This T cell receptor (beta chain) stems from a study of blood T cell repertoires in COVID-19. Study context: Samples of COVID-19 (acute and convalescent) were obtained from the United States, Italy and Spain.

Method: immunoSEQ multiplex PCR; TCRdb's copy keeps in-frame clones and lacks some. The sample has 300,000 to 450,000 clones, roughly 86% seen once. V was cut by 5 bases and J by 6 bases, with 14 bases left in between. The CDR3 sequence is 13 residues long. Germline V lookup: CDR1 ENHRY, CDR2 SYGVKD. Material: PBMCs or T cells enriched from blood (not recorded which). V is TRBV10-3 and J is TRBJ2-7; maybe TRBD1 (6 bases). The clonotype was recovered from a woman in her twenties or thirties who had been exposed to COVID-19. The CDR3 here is CAISRTERFEQYF. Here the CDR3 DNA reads TGTGCCATCAGTAGGACAGAAAGGTTCGAGCAGTACTTC.